This T cell receptor (beta chain) was recovered during a study of CD8+ T cells in alopecia areata. This clone appeared a few times. Trimming removed 2 bases from V and 5 bases from J, with 7 bases in between. The CDR3 is 12 amino acids. Germline V CDR1 and CDR2: GTSNPN, SVGIG (reference sequence). Extraction and reverse transcription of RNA yielded cDNA as the sequencing template. TCRdb keeps only in-frame clones here, not all; method: immunoSEQ multiplex PCR. The repertoire includes fewer than 150,000 clones, roughly two fifths of them detected once, and approximately 3% sits in the top ten. Researchers took lesional scalp punch biopsies and peripheral blood from people who were alopecia areata patients. A FACSAria was used to sort CD4+ and CD8+ T cells. These cells came from PBMCs.

Material for sequencing was CD4+ T cells sorted from blood. The TCR comes from a human donor with alopecia areata. The chain is built from TRBV30 and TRBJ2-1; D uncertain. The CDR3: CAWSFYDNEQFF. The CDR3 DNA reads as TGTGCCTGGAGTTTCTACGACAATGAGCAGTTCTTC.